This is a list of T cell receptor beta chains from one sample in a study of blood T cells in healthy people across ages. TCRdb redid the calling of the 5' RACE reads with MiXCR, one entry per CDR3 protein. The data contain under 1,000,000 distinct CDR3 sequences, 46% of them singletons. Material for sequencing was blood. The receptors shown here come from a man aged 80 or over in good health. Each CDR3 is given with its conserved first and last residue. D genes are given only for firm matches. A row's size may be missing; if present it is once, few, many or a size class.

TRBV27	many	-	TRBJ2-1	CASSFPSGREQFF	TGTGCCAGCAGTTTCCCCTCGGGACGAGAGCAGTTCTTC
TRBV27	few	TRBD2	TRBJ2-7	CASGLAGRAYEQYF	TGTGCCAGCGGTCTAGCGGGAAGGGCCTACGAGCAGTACTTC
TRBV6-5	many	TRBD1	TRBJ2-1	CASSYSTRGPYGNEQFF	TGTGCCAGCAGTTACTCGACGAGGGGGCCCTATGGGAATGAGCAGTTCTTC
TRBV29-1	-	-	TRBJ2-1	CSVELGGHNEQFF	TGCAGCGTCGAGTTAGGGGGTCACAATGAGCAGTTCTTC
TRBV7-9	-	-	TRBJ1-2	CASSGGASNYGYTF	TGTGCCAGCAGTGGGGGGGCATCTAACTATGGCTACACCTTC
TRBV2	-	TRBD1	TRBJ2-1	CASSGGTGAYNEQFF	TGTGCCAGCAGTGGCGGGACAGGGGCCTACAATGAGCAGTTCTTC
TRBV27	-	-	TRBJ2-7	CASSSSPYEQYF	TGTGCCAGCAGCTCGTCCCCCTACGAGCAGTACTTC
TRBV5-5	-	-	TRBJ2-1	CASSLWPGLGEQFF	TGTGCCAGCAGCTTGTGGCCAGGCCTTGGGGAGCAGTTCTTC
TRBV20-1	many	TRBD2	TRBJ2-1	CSAQVAGGYNEQFF	TGCAGTGCGCAGGTAGCGGGAGGTTACAATGAGCAGTTCTTC
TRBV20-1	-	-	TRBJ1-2	CSAKSGNGYGYTF	TGCAGTGCTAAATCAGGGAACGGCTATGGCTACACCTTC
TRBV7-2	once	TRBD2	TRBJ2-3	CASSLNGRGTDTQYF	TGTGCCAGCAGCTTAAACGGGAGGGGCACAGATACGCAGTATTTT
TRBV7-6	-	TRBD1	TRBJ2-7	CASSVTGDYEQYF	TGTGCCAGCAGCGTAACAGGGGACTACGAGCAGTACTTC
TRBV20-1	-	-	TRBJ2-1	CSASQGDEQFF	TGCAGTGCTAGCCAAGGAGATGAGCAGTTCTTC
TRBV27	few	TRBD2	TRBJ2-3	CASSRSGRQDTQYF	TGTGCCAGCAGTCGCAGCGGGAGGCAGGATACGCAGTATTTT
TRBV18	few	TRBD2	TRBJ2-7	CASSHSGRETYEQYF	TGTGCCAGCTCACATAGCGGGAGAGAAACCTACGAGCAGTACTTC
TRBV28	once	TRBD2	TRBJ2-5	CASAPGGEAQYF	TGTGCCAGCGCTCCTGGGGGGGAGGCCCAGTACTTC
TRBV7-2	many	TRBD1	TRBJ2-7	CASSLPGQGYNEQYF	TGTGCCAGCAGCTTACCGGGACAGGGGTACAATGAGCAGTACTTC
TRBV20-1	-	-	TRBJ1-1	CSARGLQNTEAFF	TGCAGTGCTAGAGGTTTACAGAACACTGAAGCTTTCTTT
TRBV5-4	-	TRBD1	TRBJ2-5	CASIPAGTAAQETQYF	TGTGCCAGTATCCCCGCCGGGACAGCGGCACAAGAGACCCAGTACTTC
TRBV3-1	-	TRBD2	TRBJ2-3	CASSPRTSGFAQYF	TGTGCCAGCAGCCCCCGGACTAGCGGGTTCGCGCAGTATTTT
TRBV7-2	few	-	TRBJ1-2	CASNKGGGGRGGYTF	TGTGCCAGCAACAAAGGTGGGGGGGGGCGCGGTGGCTACACCTTC
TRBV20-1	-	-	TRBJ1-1	CSASETEAFF	TGCAGTGCCTCGGAAACTGAAGCTTTCTTT
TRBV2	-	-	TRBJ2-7	CASRLNPTGYYEQYF	TGTGCCAGCAGACTAAATCCCACAGGGTACTACGAGCAGTACTTC
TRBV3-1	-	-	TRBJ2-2	CASSQTGSSTGELFF	TGTGCCAGCAGCCAGACCGGGAGTTCCACCGGGGAGCTGTTTTTT
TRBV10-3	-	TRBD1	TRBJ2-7	CAISSFGQGNEQYF	TGTGCCATCAGTTCTTTCGGACAGGGGAACGAGCAGTACTTC
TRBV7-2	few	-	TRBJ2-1	CASSFTGTLGGNEQFF	TGTGCCAGCAGCTTTACAGGGACCCTGGGGGGGAATGAGCAGTTCTTC
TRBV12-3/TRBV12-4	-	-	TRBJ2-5	CASKEPGAQETQYF	TGTGCCAGTAAAGAACCGGGGGCTCAAGAGACCCAGTACTTC
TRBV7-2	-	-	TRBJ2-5	CASSLPAANKQYF	TGTGCCAGCAGCTTACCAGCGGCCAATAAGCAGTACTTC
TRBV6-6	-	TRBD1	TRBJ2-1	CASSISGTGSYNEQFF	TGTGCCAGCAGTATCTCCGGGACAGGGTCCTACAATGAGCAGTTCTTC
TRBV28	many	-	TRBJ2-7	CASSLQSSYEQYF	TGTGCCAGCAGTCTCCAGAGCTCCTACGAGCAGTACTTC
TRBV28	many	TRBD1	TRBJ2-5	CASSFSRDRDEETQYF	TGTGCCAGCAGTTTCTCCCGGGACAGGGATGAAGAGACCCAGTACTTC
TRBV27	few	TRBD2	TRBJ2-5	CASSFTSGRETQYF	TGTGCCAGCAGTTTTACTAGCGGGAGGGAGACCCAGTACTTC
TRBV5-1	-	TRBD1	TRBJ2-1	CASSLEQGVEKFF	TGCGCCAGCAGCTTAGAACAGGGGGTCGAAAAGTTCTTC
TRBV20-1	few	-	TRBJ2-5	CSASDSGTFIETQYF	TGCAGTGCTAGTGATTCAGGAACCTTCATCGAGACCCAGTACTTC
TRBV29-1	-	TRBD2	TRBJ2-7	CSARTSDYEQYF	TGCAGCGCTCGGACTAGCGACTACGAGCAGTACTTC
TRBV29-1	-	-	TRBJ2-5	CSVRSGQETQYF	TGCAGCGTAAGATCCGGCCAAGAGACCCAGTACTTC
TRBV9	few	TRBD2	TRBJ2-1	CASSASLGGSFYNEQFF	TGTGCCAGCAGCGCGTCCCTGGGCGGGAGTTTCTACAATGAGCAGTTCTTC
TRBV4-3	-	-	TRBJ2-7	CASSETEGAAYEQYF	TGCGCCAGCAGCGAGACCGAGGGTGCAGCCTACGAGCAGTACTTC
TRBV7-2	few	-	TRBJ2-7	CASSLGLTSYEQYF	TGTGCCAGCAGCTTAGGACTTACGTCCTACGAGCAGTACTTC
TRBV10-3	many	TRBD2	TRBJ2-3	CAIRLAGGSTDTQYF	TGTGCCATCCGACTAGCGGGAGGGAGCACAGATACGCAGTATTTT
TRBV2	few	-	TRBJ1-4	CASRKTVNEKLFF	TGTGCCAGCAGGAAGACAGTCAATGAAAAACTGTTTTTT
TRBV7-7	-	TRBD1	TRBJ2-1	CASSTNTGTGDYNEQFF	TGTGCCAGCAGCACCAATACCGGGACAGGGGACTACAATGAGCAGTTCTTC
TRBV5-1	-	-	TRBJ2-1	CASSLTGQGFYNEQFF	TGCGCCAGCAGCTTGACAGGGCAAGGGTTCTACAATGAGCAGTTCTTC
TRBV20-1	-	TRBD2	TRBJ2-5	CSAPRAGGSQETQYF	TGCAGTGCTCCACGAGCGGGGGGATCGCAAGAGACCCAGTACTTC
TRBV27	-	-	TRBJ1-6	CASSPIGTNKDSPLHF	TGTGCCAGCAGTCCAATCGGGACGAACAAAGATTCACCCCTCCACTTT
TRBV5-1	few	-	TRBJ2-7	CASTGNTYEQYF	TGCGCCAGCACAGGGAATACCTACGAGCAGTACTTC
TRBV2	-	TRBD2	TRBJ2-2	CASSRLAEANTGELFF	TGTGCCAGCAGTCGACTAGCAGAAGCGAACACCGGGGAGCTGTTTTTT
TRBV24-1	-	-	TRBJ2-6	CATPDLIGGPGANVLTF	TGTGCCACCCCTGATTTGATCGGGGGGCCTGGGGCCAACGTCCTGACTTTC
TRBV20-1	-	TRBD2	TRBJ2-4	CSAIVLAGGMKNIQYF	TGCAGTGCTATAGTATTAGCGGGAGGGATGAAAAACATTCAGTACTTC
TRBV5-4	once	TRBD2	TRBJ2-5	CASSQGLAGGHEQYF	TGTGCCAGCAGCCAGGGACTAGCGGGAGGACATGAGCAGTACTTC
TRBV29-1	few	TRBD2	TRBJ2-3	CSVELAGGRSTQYF	TGCAGCGTTGAGCTAGCGGGAGGGCGGAGTACGCAGTATTTT
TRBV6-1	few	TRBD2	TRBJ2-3	CATGLAFSTDTQYF	TGTGCCACGGGACTAGCGTTTAGCACAGATACGCAGTATTTT
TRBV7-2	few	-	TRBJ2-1	CASSPSWSSSYNEQFF	TGTGCCAGCAGCCCATCTTGGAGCAGCTCCTACAATGAGCAGTTCTTC